These 20 T cell receptor beta chains were all obtained from the same sample, sequenced in a study of T cells in Graves' hyperthyroidism and ophthalmopathy. TCR beta CDR3 regions were amplified from RNA. Researchers ran a first-round RT-PCR on the TCR CDR3 using the HTBI primer set. TCRdb reanalysed the multiplex PCR reads using MiXCR and keeps one entry per CDR3 protein. The data hold hundreds of thousands of distinct CDR3 sequences, with about 16% observed a single time. The sequenced sample was blood. The receptors were gathered from a woman in her 40s with Graves' ophthalmopathy.

V and J are TRBV15 and TRBJ2-7; D ambiguous. The CDR3 runs 13 residues. The V end lost 6 bases, the J end lost 0 bases, and 9 bases lay between the germline ends. Germline V CDR1 and CDR2: LNHNV, YYDKDF (reference sequence). CDR3 coding DNA: TGTGCCACCAGAGATGATATCTCCTACGAGCAGTACTTC. It encodes CATRDDISYEQYF.

This clonotype appeared many times. This sequence joins TRBV28 and TRBJ2-5, with TRBD2 as a possible D gene (5 bases). The CDR3 loop spans 16 amino acids. Germline loops: CDR1 MDHEN, CDR2 SYDVKM. The V end lost 5 bases, the J end lost 4 bases, and 20 bases lay between the germline ends. The CDR3 DNA reads as TGTGCCAGCAGTCTATTCGCTCCCGGGAAGGGAGAGACCCAGTACTTC. Its translation: CASSLFAPGKGETQYF.

This clonotype was recorded many times. The chain couples TRBV2 to TRBJ2-7; TRBD1 matches at 8 bases. The CDR3 length is 15 residues. J gave up 3 bases and V 5 bases, and 9 bases lay outside the gene matches. Per germline, CDR1 SNHLY and CDR2 FYNNEI. CDR3 protein: CASSLTGQEFYEQYF. Written as DNA, the CDR3 is TGTGCCAGCAGTTTGACGGGACAGGAGTTCTACGAGCAGTACTTC.

This clonotype appeared a few times. The rearrangement links TRBV5-4 to TRBJ2-3; D gene uncertain. The germline V gene has CDR1 SGHNT and CDR2 YYREEE (reference sequence). This CDR3 spans 14 amino acids. V shed 3 bases and J shed 2 bases, with 10 bases lying between them. CDR3 bases: TGTGCCAGCAGCTCTCAGTCATACACAGATACGCAGTATTTT. Protein sequence: CASSSQSYTDTQYF. Full variable domain (missing parts from reference TRBV5-4 and TRBJ2-3): ETGVTQSPTHLIKTRGQQVTLRCSSQSGHNTVSWYQQALGQGPQFIFQYYREEENGRGNFPPRFSGLQFPNYSSELNVNALELDDSALYLCASSSQSYTDTQYFGPGTRLTVL.

The chain combines TRBV18 with TRBJ1-1, with unresolved D. The CDR3 covers 16 residues. Trimming pared 6 bases from V and 1 base from J, leaving 18 bases between. The germline V gene encodes CDR1 KGHSH and CDR2 LQKENI. The CDR3 protein is CASSPNYGYENTEAFF. CDR3 nucleotides: TGTGCCAGCTCCCCGAACTATGGGTATGAGAACACTGAAGCTTTCTTT.

V is TRBV11-2 and J is TRBJ2-2, with 11 bases lining up with TRBD1. The CDR3 sequence is 16 residues long. The germline V gene has CDR1 SGHAT and CDR2 FQNNGV. Trimming took 4 bases from V and 6 from J; bases not matched to a gene: 7. CDR3 DNA sequence: TGTGCCAGCAGCTCGGCGGACAGGGGGCGGGCCGGGGAGCTGTTTTTT. Protein sequence: CASSSADRGRAGELFF.

There are a few counts of this clonotype. The genes are TRBV19 and TRBJ1-1; D unclear. CDR1 is LNHDA, CDR2 SQIVND, per germline (reference sequence). The V gene lost 6 bases and the J gene lost 3 bases, with 8 bases spanning the gap. The CDR3 is made up of 12 amino acids. CDR3 in DNA: TGTGCCAGTAGAAGGAGGGACACTGAAGCTTTCTTT. This codes for CASRRRDTEAFF.

This clonotype has ten or more counts. The chain couples TRBV2 to TRBJ2-4; D gene ambiguous. Germline CDR1 and CDR2: SNHLY and FYNNEI. Trimming removed 0 bases from V and 8 bases from J, with 8 bases in between. The CDR3 is 13 amino acids. The CDR3 DNA follows: TGTGCCAGCAGTGAAGCTAGGGTAGACATTCAGTACTTC. Residues: CASSEARVDIQYF.

This clonotype was recorded many times. The rearrangement joins TRBV20-1 to TRBJ2-5, with 7 bases identical to TRBD1. The germline CDR1 and CDR2 sequences are DFQATT and SNEGSKA (reference sequence). The CDR3 covers 12 residues. V lost 4 bases and J lost 4; bases outside the gene matches: 3. The CDR3 nucleotides are TGCAGTGCTACACAGGGGAGAGAGACCCAGTACTTC. Translated: CSATQGRETQYF.

This clonotype has a handful of counts. The genes are TRBV5-5 and TRBJ2-7; 11 bases are shared with TRBD1. This CDR3 is 16 amino acids long. The germline gives CDR1 SGHKS, CDR2 YYEKEE (reference sequence). V trimming: 0 bases; J trimming: 2 bases; junction bases outside the gene matches: 4. The CDR3 reads CASSLEGQGGTYEQYF. CDR3 in DNA: TGTGCCAGCAGCTTGGAGGGACAGGGGGGTACCTACGAGCAGTACTTC.

This clonotype was picked up a small number of times. A much larger clone lies one base from this, so it may be a read error. This chain connects TRBV6-1 to TRBJ2-1, with a tentative D call TRBD2 (5 bases). Germline CDR1 and CDR2: MNHNS and SASEGT. CDR3 size: 15 residues. V was cut by 5 bases and J by 6 bases, with 17 bases left in between. This chain's CDR3 is CASSRSGSGPNEQFF. CDR3 DNA sequence: TGTGCCAGCAGTCGGAGCGGAAGTGGTCCCAATGAGCAGTTCTTC.

Ten or more counts support this clonotype. The chain carries TRBV18 and TRBJ2-5; D is uncertain. Trimming cost V 4 bases and J 0 bases, with 12 bases left between them. Germline assignment: CDR1 KGHSH and CDR2 LQKENI. The CDR3 covers 15 residues. The chain's CDR3 is CASSRTTSYQETQYF. Here the CDR3 DNA reads TGTGCCAGCTCACGTACCACTTCGTACCAAGAGACCCAGTACTTC.

This clonotype was recorded many times. The rearrangement uses TRBV11-3 and TRBJ2-5; D ambiguous. Germline V lookup: CDR1 SGHNT, CDR2 YENEEA. Trimming cost V 0 bases and J 5 bases, with 13 bases left between them. The CDR3 spans 15 residues. CDR3: CASSLEMDVRETQYF. The CDR3 DNA reads as TGTGCCAGCAGCTTAGAAATGGACGTCCGGGAGACCCAGTACTTC.

This clonotype has a handful of counts. The V call is TRBV4-1, the J call TRBJ2-7; either TRBD1 or TRBD2 may supply D (5 bases each). The length of the CDR3 is 14 residues. V was pared by 4 bases and J by 3 bases, with 13 bases between. Germline CDR1 and CDR2: MGHRA and YSYEKL. DNA of the CDR3: TGCGCCAGCAGCCTGACAGAGACTAACTACGAGCAGTACTTC. It codes for CASSLTETNYEQYF.

The J gene is TRBJ1-1, the V gene TRBV20-1; 9 bases align to TRBD1. CDR3 length: 12 residues. V shed 5 bases, J shed 5 bases, and the junction held 3 bases outside the gene matches. The germline gives CDR1 DFQATT, CDR2 SNEGSKA (reference sequence). The CDR3 loop reads CSAVQGATEAFF. CDR3 sequence (DNA): TGCAGTGCTGTACAGGGGGCAACTGAAGCTTTCTTT.

The chain has TRBV20-1 and TRBJ2-7; 8 bases fit TRBD1. Germline lookup yields CDR1 DFQATT and CDR2 SNEGSKA (reference sequence). V lost 4 bases, J lost 0 bases, and 5 bases stayed unmatched. This CDR3 is built from 14 residues. CDR3 bases: TGCAGTGCTATGCAGGGGGCAGGCTCCTACGAGCAGTACTTC. Amino acids: CSAMQGAGSYEQYF.

Details on this clonotype: A much larger clone differs by one base, so this may be a read error. The chain employs TRBV2 and TRBJ1-2; 7 nucleotides match TRBD1. V shed 3 bases, J shed 8 bases, and the junction held 9 bases outside the gene matches. This CDR3 contains 14 residues. Germline loops: CDR1 SNHLY, CDR2 FYNNEI. This chain's CDR3 is CASSEIQGWRGYTF. The CDR3 bases are TGTGCCAGCAGTGAGATACAGGGGTGGAGAGGCTACACCTTC.

The genes are TRBV6-1 and TRBJ2-1, with TRBD1 identical over 9 bases. The germline V gene encodes CDR1 MNHNS and CDR2 SASEGT. The CDR3 extends over 15 amino acids. Unmatched junction bases numbered 4, after V lost 5 bases and J lost 2 bases. The CDR3 protein is CASSPGDRAYNEQFF. The CDR3 region has the DNA TGTGCCAGCAGTCCAGGGGACAGGGCCTACAATGAGCAGTTCTTC.

There are many counts of this clonotype. The V and J genes are TRBV12-3 or TRBV12-4 and TRBJ2-7; 10 bases fit TRBD2. The CDR3 is made up of 14 amino acids. With 6 bases clipped from V and 6 bases from J, the junction kept 8 bases outside the gene matches. Written as DNA, the CDR3 is TGTGCCAGCAGCCAACTAGCGGGAACAAGCGAGCAGTACTTC. Translation: CASSQLAGTSEQYF.

This clonotype was counted many times. The chain has TRBV2 and TRBJ1-1; the match to TRBD1 covers 11 bases. The CDR3 consists of 15 residues. The V gene's germline CDR1 is SNHLY and CDR2 FYNNEI. Trimming at V came to 6 bases and at J to 5 bases, leaving 8 bases not matched to a gene. This CDR3 reads CASRWGQGGRTEAFF. In DNA form, the CDR3 reads TGTGCCAGCAGATGGGGACAGGGGGGTCGGACTGAAGCTTTCTTT.